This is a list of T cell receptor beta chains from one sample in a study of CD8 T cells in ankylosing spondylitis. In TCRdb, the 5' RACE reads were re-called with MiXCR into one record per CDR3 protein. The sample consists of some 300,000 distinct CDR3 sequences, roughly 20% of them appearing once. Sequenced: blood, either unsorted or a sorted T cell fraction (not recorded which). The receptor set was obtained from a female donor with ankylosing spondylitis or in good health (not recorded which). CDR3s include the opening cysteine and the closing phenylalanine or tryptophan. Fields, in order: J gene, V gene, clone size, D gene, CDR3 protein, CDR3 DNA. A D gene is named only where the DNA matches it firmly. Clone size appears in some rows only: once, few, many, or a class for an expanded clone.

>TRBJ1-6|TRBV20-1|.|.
CSARVVDNSPLHF
TGCAGTGCTAGAGTAGTGGATAATTCACCCCTCCACTTT
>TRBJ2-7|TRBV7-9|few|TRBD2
CASSTSAGEQYF
TGTGCCAGCAGCACTAGCGCGGGCGAGCAGTACTTC
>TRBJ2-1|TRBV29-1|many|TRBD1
CSVDRGLRNEQFF
TGCAGCGTGGACAGGGGGCTGAGGAATGAGCAGTTCTTC
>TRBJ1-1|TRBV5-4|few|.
CASSVRGSNTEAFF
TGTGCCAGCAGTGTCCGGGGGTCGAACACTGAAGCTTTCTTT
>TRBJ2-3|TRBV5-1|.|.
CASSLGNSGSTDTQYF
TGCGCCAGCAGCTTGGGGAACAGCGGTAGCACAGATACGCAGTATTTT
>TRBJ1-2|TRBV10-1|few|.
CASSETRNRDNYGYTF
TGCGCCAGCAGTGAGACGAGAAACAGGGATAACTATGGCTACACCTTC
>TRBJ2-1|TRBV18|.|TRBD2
CASSPPRTSGSRRSYNEQFF
TGTGCCAGCTCACCACCGCGGACTAGCGGGAGCCGTCGCTCCTACAATGAGCAGTTCTTC
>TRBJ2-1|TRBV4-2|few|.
CASSQGMGLESNEQFF
TGTGCCAGCAGCCAGGGGATGGGACTCGAATCCAATGAGCAGTTCTTC
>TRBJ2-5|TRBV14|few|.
CASSPGWGAETQYF
TGTGCCAGCAGCCCAGGGTGGGGAGCGGAGACCCAGTACTTC
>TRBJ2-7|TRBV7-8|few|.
CASSYTTLYEQYF
TGTGCCAGCAGCTACACAACCCTCTACGAGCAGTACTTC
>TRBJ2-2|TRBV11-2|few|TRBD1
CASSFGQGTGELFF
TGTGCCAGCAGCTTCGGACAGGGAACCGGGGAGCTGTTTTTT
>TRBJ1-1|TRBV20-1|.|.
CSAEGQSSEAFF
TGCAGTGCCGAAGGACAGAGCTCTGAAGCTTTCTTT
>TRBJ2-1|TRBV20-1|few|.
CSALERRRFF
TGCAGTGCCCTAGAGAGGAGACGGTTCTTC
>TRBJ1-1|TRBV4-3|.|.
CASSQVYGTGRGNTEAFF
TGCGCCAGCAGCCAAGTATATGGTACGGGGAGGGGGAACACTGAAGCTTTCTTT
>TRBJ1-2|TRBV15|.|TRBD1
CATSRDPGQGYGYTF
TGTGCCACCAGCAGAGATCCGGGACAGGGGTATGGCTACACCTTC
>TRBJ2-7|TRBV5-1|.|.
CASSPQRGLYEQYF
TGCGCCAGCAGCCCCCAGAGGGGACTCTACGAGCAGTACTTC
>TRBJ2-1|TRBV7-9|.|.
CASSWGEDEQFF
TGTGCCAGCAGCTGGGGGGAGGATGAGCAGTTCTTC
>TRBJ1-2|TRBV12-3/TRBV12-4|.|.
CASSLLPLQGPYGYTF
TGTGCCAGCAGTTTACTCCCCCTTCAGGGGCCCTATGGCTACACCTTC